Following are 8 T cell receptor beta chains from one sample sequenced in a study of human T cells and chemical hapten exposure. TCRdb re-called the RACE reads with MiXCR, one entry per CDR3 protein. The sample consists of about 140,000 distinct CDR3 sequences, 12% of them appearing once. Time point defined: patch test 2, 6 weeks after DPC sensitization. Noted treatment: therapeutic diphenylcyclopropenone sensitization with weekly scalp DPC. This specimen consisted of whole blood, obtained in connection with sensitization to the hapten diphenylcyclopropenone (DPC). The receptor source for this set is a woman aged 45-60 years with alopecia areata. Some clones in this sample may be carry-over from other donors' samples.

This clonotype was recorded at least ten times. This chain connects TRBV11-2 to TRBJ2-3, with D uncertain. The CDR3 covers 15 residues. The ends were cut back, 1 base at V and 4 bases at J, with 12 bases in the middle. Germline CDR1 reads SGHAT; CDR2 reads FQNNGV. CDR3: CASSLVGSPPDTQYF. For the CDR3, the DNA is TGTGCCAGCAGCTTAGTAGGTAGCCCCCCAGATACGCAGTATTTT.

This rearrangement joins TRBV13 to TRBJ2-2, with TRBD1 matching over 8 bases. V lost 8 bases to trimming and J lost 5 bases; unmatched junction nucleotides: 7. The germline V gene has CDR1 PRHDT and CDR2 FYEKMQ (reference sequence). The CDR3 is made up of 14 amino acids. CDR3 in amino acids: CASRGRGRTGELFF. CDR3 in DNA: TGTGCCAGCCGGGGCAGGGGGCGAACCGGGGAGCTGTTTTTT.

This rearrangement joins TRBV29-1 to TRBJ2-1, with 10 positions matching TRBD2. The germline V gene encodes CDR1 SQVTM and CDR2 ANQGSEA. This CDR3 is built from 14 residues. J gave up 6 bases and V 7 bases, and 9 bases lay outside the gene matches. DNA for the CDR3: TGCAGCGCCAAAAGGAGCGGGAGGGGCAATGAGCAGTTCTTC. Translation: CSAKRSGRGNEQFF.

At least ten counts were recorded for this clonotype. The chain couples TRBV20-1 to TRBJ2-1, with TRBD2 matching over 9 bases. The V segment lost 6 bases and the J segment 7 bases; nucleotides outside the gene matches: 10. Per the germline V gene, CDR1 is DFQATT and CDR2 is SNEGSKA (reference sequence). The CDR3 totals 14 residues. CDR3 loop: CSAYIAGAENEQFF. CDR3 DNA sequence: TGCAGTGCCTATATAGCGGGAGCGGAGAATGAGCAGTTCTTC.

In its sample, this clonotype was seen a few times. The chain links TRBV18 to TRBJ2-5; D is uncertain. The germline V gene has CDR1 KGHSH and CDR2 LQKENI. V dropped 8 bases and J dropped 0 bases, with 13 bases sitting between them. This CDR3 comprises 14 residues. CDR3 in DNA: TGTGCCAGCCGCCCCGGCCGTTACCAAGAGACCCAGTACTTC. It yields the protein CASRPGRYQETQYF.

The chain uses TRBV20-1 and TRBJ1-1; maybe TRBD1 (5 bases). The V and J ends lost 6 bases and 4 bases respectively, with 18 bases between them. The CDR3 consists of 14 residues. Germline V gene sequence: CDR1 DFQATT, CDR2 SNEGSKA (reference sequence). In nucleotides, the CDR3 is TGCAGTGCGCTCGAGGGCGCTCAGGGCACTGAAGCTTTCTTT. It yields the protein CSALEGAQGTEAFF.

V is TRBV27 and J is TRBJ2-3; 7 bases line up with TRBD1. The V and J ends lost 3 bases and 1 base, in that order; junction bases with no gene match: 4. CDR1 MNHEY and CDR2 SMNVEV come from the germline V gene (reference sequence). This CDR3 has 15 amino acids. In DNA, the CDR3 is TGTGCCAGCAGTTTGGGACAGTTGGGCACAGATACGCAGTATTTT. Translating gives CASSLGQLGTDTQYF.

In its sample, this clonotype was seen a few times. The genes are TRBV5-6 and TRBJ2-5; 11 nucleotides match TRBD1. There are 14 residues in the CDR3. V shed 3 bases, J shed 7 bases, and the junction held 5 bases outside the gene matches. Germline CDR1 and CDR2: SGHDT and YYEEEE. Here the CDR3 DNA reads TGTGCCAGCAGCTCCGGGACAGGGGGTATGACCCAGTACTTC. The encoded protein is CASSSGTGGMTQYF.